These 32 T cell receptor beta chains came from one sample sequenced in a study of post-analysis software for immune sequencing data. Study-wide results and caveats: Higher frequency in patients than in controls was seen for about five TRBV segments, with TRBV5-6, TRBV5-1 and TRBV20-1 among them.

Carried by the TCR beta cDNA libraries were unique molecular identifiers. TCRdb re-called the PCR reads through MiXCR, storing one row per CDR3 protein. The sample lists hundreds of thousands of distinct CDR3 sequences, roughly 27% occurring once. The antigens of these receptors remain unknown. Source material: blood. The source is a girl aged 5-17 years with multiple sclerosis.

The chain is built from TRBV9 and TRBJ1-1; no clear D. The germline V gene has CDR1 SGDLS and CDR2 YYNGEE. V was shortened by 4 bases and J by 1 base, with 14 bases between the two germline ends. CDR3 length equals 15 residues. The CDR3 reads CASSPWIVENTEAFF. The CDR3 region has the DNA TGTGCCAGCAGCCCGTGGATAGTAGAGAACACTGAAGCTTTCTTT.

V gene TRBV6-1 combines with J gene TRBJ2-5; 7 nucleotides match TRBD1. Germline V gene lookup returns CDR1 MNHNS and CDR2 SASEGT. V shed 6 bases and J 11 bases; nucleotides not matched to a gene: 12. CDR3 length: 13 residues. CDR3 sequence: CASRTDRYNEQYF. CDR3 DNA: TGTGCCAGCAGGACGGACAGGTACAATGAGCAGTACTTC.

The chain joins TRBV20-1 to TRBJ2-5, with 7 bases identical to TRBD2. Germline CDR1 DFQATT, CDR2 SNEGSKA (reference sequence). The CDR3 is 14 amino acids. J was trimmed by 4 bases and V by 5 bases; bases with no gene match: 10. The CDR3 sequence: CSAGSGVRVETQYF. As DNA, the CDR3 is TGCAGTGCTGGGAGCGGGGTCCGGGTAGAGACCCAGTACTTC.

This clonotype has a handful of counts. This chain joins TRBV3-1 and TRBJ2-7; D possibly matches TRBD1 or TRBD2 (5 bases each). Looked up from germline, CDR1 is LGHDT and CDR2 is YNNKEL (reference sequence). The CDR3 contains 15 residues. The V and J ends lost 1 base and 2 bases respectively, with 12 bases between them. CDR3 region: CASSQGGDGAYEQYF. The CDR3 DNA sequence: TGTGCCAGCAGCCAAGGGGGCGACGGGGCCTACGAGCAGTACTTC.

The genes are TRBV25-1 and TRBJ2-7, with D uncertain. Germline CDR1 and CDR2: MGHDK and SYGVNS. CDR3 length: 13 residues. V lost 4 bases, J lost 3 bases, and 10 bases lay in between. The CDR3 region has the DNA TGTGCCAGCAGTGTGGGAATTAACTACGAGCAGTACTTC. This codes for CASSVGINYEQYF.

J is TRBJ1-4 and V is TRBV2; D is unclear. This CDR3 has 16 amino acids. V dropped 4 bases and J dropped 0 bases, with 12 bases sitting between them. Germline V gives CDR1 SNHLY, CDR2 FYNNEI. CDR3 in amino acids: CASSVGTRTTNEKLFF. DNA of the CDR3: TGTGCCAGCAGTGTCGGCACACGCACAACTAATGAAAAACTGTTTTTT.

CDR3 amino acids: CSTNEPLNTQYF. The CDR3 region has the DNA TGCAGTACCAATGAACCCCTGAATACGCAGTATTTT. This chain joins TRBV20-1 and TRBJ2-3, with D unclear. Germline values: CDR1 DFQATT, CDR2 SNEGSKA (reference sequence). V was clipped by 8 bases and J by 7 bases, with 16 bases between them. This CDR3 contains 12 residues.

This clonotype was detected a few times. CDR3 in amino acids: CASLSAASSYNEQFF. The CDR3 DNA follows: TGTGCCAGCCTGAGTGCGGCAAGCTCCTACAATGAGCAGTTCTTC. The V and J genes are TRBV27 and TRBJ2-1; D remains unclear. The CDR3 has 15 amino acids. Germline CDR1 MNHEY, CDR2 SMNVEV (reference sequence). Trimming pared 8 bases from V and 0 bases from J, leaving 14 bases between.

The table lists this clonotype with a few counts. The chain carries TRBV11-2 and TRBJ1-1, with unresolved D. This CDR3 contains 15 residues. V was trimmed by 3 bases and J by 1 base, leaving 12 bases between them. Germline V gene lookup returns CDR1 SGHAT and CDR2 FQNNGV. CDR3 sequence (DNA): TGTGCCAGCAGCTTGGGGAGATGGCGGAACACTGAAGCTTTCTTT. It is translated as CASSLGRWRNTEAFF.

The gene calls are TRBV6-5 and TRBJ2-7, with 11 bases aligning to TRBD2. After removal of 6 bases from V and 7 bases from J, the junction contained 11 bases not matched to a gene. This CDR3 has 15 residues. CDR1 is MNHEY, CDR2 SVGAGI, per germline. The CDR3 sequence is CASSIGTSGYNEQYF. In DNA, the CDR3 is TGTGCCAGCAGCATTGGGACTAGCGGTTACAATGAGCAGTACTTC.

The J gene is TRBJ1-5, the V gene TRBV12-3 or TRBV12-4; D unclear. This CDR3 is 14 amino acids long. V lost 9 bases to trimming and J lost 2 bases, with 14 bases between them. This chain's CDR3 is CASHSEGGNQPQHF. The CDR3 DNA reads TGTGCCAGTCATAGCGAGGGAGGCAATCAGCCCCAGCATTTT.

This clonotype was seen only a few times. The chain joins TRBV20-1 to TRBJ1-2, with 7 bases matching TRBD1. CDR1 is DFQATT and CDR2 is SNEGSKA in the germline V gene (reference sequence). This CDR3 comprises 11 residues. CDR3 nucleotides: TGCGGCCGAGACAGGGTCGGTGGCTACACCTTC. It translates to CGRDRVGGYTF.

The chain uses TRBV3-1 and TRBJ2-4; D perhaps matches TRBD1 (5 bases). The better agreement between TRBJ2-7 and the DNA end casts doubt on the J call. In germline, CDR1 is LGHDT, CDR2 YNNKEL (reference sequence). This CDR3 has 14 amino acids. CDR3 amino acids: CASSQARVDYEQYF. The CDR3 DNA reads as TGTGCCAGCAGCCAAGCCAGGGTAGACTACGAGCAGTACTTC.

This clonotype appeared a single time. The chain carries TRBV20-1 and TRBJ2-1, with D tentatively TRBD2 (5 bases). This CDR3 region has 11 residues. Trimming removed 2 bases from V and 7 bases from J, with 6 bases in between. Germline V CDR1 and CDR2: DFQATT, SNEGSKA (reference sequence). CDR3 loop: CSARWENEQFF. The CDR3 nucleotides read TGCAGTGCTAGATGGGAGAATGAGCAGTTCTTC.

This clonotype was counted at least ten times. V and J are TRBV29-1 and TRBJ1-4, with 9 positions matching TRBD1. CDR1 is SQVTM and CDR2 is ANQGSEA in the germline V gene. With 6 bases clipped from V and 3 bases from J, the junction kept 2 bases outside the gene matches. The CDR3 runs 13 residues. The CDR3 region has the DNA TGCAGCGTCGGACAGGGGCCTAATGAAAAACTGTTTTTT. Protein sequence: CSVGQGPNEKLFF. Variable domain in full (rest from reference TRBV29-1 and TRBJ1-4): SAVISQKPSRDICQRGTSLTIQCQVDSQVTMMFWYRQQPGQSLTLIATANQGSEATYESGFVIDKFPISRPNLTFSTLTVSNMSPEDSSIYLCSVGQGPNEKLFFGSGTQLSVL.

The chain carries TRBV6-5 and TRBJ1-5; D not resolved. CDR1 MNHEY and CDR2 SVGAGI come from the germline V gene. The CDR3 is 14 amino acids. Trimming cost V 6 bases and J 0 bases, with 9 bases left between them. The CDR3: CASRPVNSNQPQHF. The DNA of the CDR3 is TGTGCCAGCAGGCCCGTTAATAGCAATCAGCCCCAGCATTTT.

This clonotype was counted only a few times. The chain has TRBV12-3 or TRBV12-4 and TRBJ1-6; 7 bases agree with TRBD1. This CDR3 spans 15 amino acids. Germline trimming cut 4 bases from V and 8 bases from J; bases unmatched to any gene: 8. The CDR3 loop reads CASSSWDSPYSPLHF. CDR3 nucleotide sequence: TGTGCCAGCAGTTCATGGGACAGCCCGTATTCACCCCTCCACTTT.

V gene TRBV20-1 combines with J gene TRBJ2-7; 7 nucleotides match TRBD2. The J call may be faulty, since TRBJ2-5 better matches the DNA end. CDR3 length: 13 amino acids. Germline loops: CDR1 DFQATT, CDR2 SNEGSKA (reference sequence). The CDR3 sequence: CSARTTSVETQYF. DNA of the CDR3: TGCAGTGCTAGGACAACTAGCGTAGAGACCCAGTACTTC.

This clonotype was counted only a few times. This chain joins TRBV12-3 or TRBV12-4 and TRBJ2-7; D is uncertain. The V end lost 3 bases, the J end lost 0 bases, and 12 bases lay between the germline ends. CDR3 length equals 15 residues. The CDR3 bases are TGTGCCAGCAGTTTCGACCCAGGTCACTCCTACGAGCAGTACTTC. Residues: CASSFDPGHSYEQYF.

This clonotype was observed a few times. The chain uses TRBV7-9 and TRBJ2-3, with TRBD2 matching over 11 bases. The CDR3 has 16 amino acids. Trimming at V came to 4 bases and at J to 7 bases, leaving 10 bases not matched to a gene. The germline V gene encodes CDR1 SEHNR and CDR2 FQNEAQ (reference sequence). DNA for the CDR3: TGTGCCAGCAGCTCCCGAGATAGCGGGAGGGCCAATACGCAGTATTTT. Amino acid sequence: CASSSRDSGRANTQYF.

This clonotype was seen just once. The V gene is TRBV10-3, the J gene TRBJ1-2; tentative D call: TRBD1 (5 bases). The V end lost 6 bases, the J end lost 4 bases, and 15 bases lay between the germline ends. Germline V lookup: CDR1 ENHRY, CDR2 SYGVKD. The CDR3 length is 14 residues. The CDR3 spells CAIRPRDSLYGYTF. As DNA, the CDR3 is TGTGCCATCAGGCCCCGGGACTCCCTCTATGGCTACACCTTC.

The J gene is TRBJ2-1, the V gene TRBV9; D unresolved. The CDR3 contains 14 residues. From germline, CDR1 is SGDLS and CDR2 YYNGEE. Trimming took 3 bases from V and 2 from J, leaving 9 bases between them. The CDR3 region is CASSAAPPYNEQFF. CDR3 nucleotide sequence: TGTGCCAGCAGCGCGGCGCCCCCCTACAATGAGCAGTTCTTC.

V and J are TRBV2 and TRBJ2-5; D is perhaps TRBD1 or TRBD2 (5 bases each). Per germline, CDR1 SNHLY and CDR2 FYNNEI. Trimming stripped 11 bases from V and 5 bases from J, with 24 bases between. This CDR3 has 15 amino acids. CDR3 DNA sequence: TGTGCCTGCTGTATAGGGGCAGGGTCGGGGGAGACCCAGTACTTC. This encodes CACCIGAGSGETQYF.

This chain joins TRBV3-1 and TRBJ1-2, with unresolved D. The CDR3 is made up of 13 amino acids. The germline gives CDR1 LGHDT, CDR2 YNNKEL (reference sequence). V lost 5 bases, J lost 4 bases, and 11 bases lay in between. The CDR3 region has the DNA TGTGCCAGCAGCATTCCGGGTGGCTATGGCTACACCTTC. Translated: CASSIPGGYGYTF.

The J gene is TRBJ2-5, the V gene TRBV27, with D possibly being TRBD1 (6 bases). Germline CDR1 MNHEY, CDR2 SMNVEV (reference sequence). V dropped 3 bases and J dropped 0 bases, with 11 bases sitting between them. This CDR3 contains 15 residues. CDR3 amino acids: CASSFNSGDQETQYF. The CDR3 DNA sequence: TGTGCCAGCAGTTTCAATTCAGGGGACCAAGAGACCCAGTACTTC.

The genes are TRBV6-5 and TRBJ2-3, with TRBD1 matching 9 bases. CDR3 length equals 16 residues. CDR1 is MNHEY and CDR2 is SVGAGI in the germline V gene. Losses at the gene ends were 7 bases for V and 7 bases for J; bases not matched to a gene: 15. CDR3 in amino acids: CASTPRGDRESNTQYF. CDR3 DNA sequence: TGTGCCAGCACCCCACGGGGGGACAGGGAATCAAATACGCAGTATTTT.

This chain connects TRBV4-3 to TRBJ2-3, with D possibly matching TRBD2 (5 bases). With 0 bases removed from V and 6 bases from J, the gap between germline ends came to 16 bases. The CDR3 sequence is 16 residues long. The germline gives CDR1 LGHNA, CDR2 YSLEER. The CDR3 DNA reads as TGCGCCAGCAGCCAAGATAGTACTAGACCAAGGGATACGCAGTATTTT. It specifies CASSQDSTRPRDTQYF.

V gene TRBV6-5 combines with J gene TRBJ1-4, with D perhaps TRBD1 (5 bases). Trimming took off 0 bases at V and 7 bases at J, with 12 bases between the two ends. This CDR3 contains 15 residues. CDR1 and CDR2 (germline): MNHEY, SVGAGI. The CDR3 DNA reads TGTGCCAGCAGTTACTCACAGGCCCCAGGTGAAAAACTGTTTTTT. This translates into CASSYSQAPGEKLFF.

This clonotype appeared many times. The chain carries TRBV7-2 and TRBJ1-5, with TRBD1 matching over 11 bases. V shed 1 base, J shed 0 bases, and the junction held 5 bases outside the gene matches. The CDR3 covers 18 residues. CDR1 and CDR2 from the germline V gene are SGHTA and FQGNSA. The CDR3: CASSLVRTGGYSNQPQHF. CDR3 DNA: TGTGCCAGCAGCTTAGTAAGGACAGGGGGCTATAGCAATCAGCCCCAGCATTTT.

This chain links TRBV21-1 with TRBJ2-7; TRBD2, the table's D call, was not compared with the DNA. TRBV21-1 is designated a pseudogene. The CDR3 has 12 residues. The CDR3, as DNA: TGTGCCAGCAGCAAAGTGGGGAGGGAGCAGTACTTC. It translates to CASSKVGREQYF.

The table lists this clonotype with a few counts. The chain joins TRBV3-1 to TRBJ1-1; D perhaps matches TRBD1 (6 bases). From germline, CDR1 is LGHDT and CDR2 YNNKEL (reference sequence). The CDR3 loop spans 15 amino acids. V shed 8 bases and J shed 4 bases, with 20 bases lying between them. CDR3 sequence reads: CASVRVGGGGTEAFF. The CDR3 nucleotides read TGTGCCAGCGTCCGAGTTGGGGGAGGGGGCACTGAAGCTTTCTTT.

The genes are TRBV6-6 and TRBJ1-6; a possible D gene is TRBD1 (6 bases). With 8 bases removed from V and 5 bases from J, the gap between germline ends came to 16 bases. The CDR3 runs to 15 residues. Germline-derived CDR1 and CDR2 are MNHNY and SVGAGI (reference sequence). CDR3 nucleotide sequence: TGTGCCAGCGAAACAGGGTGGGGCAATAATTCACCCCTCCACTTT. This encodes CASETGWGNNSPLHF.